The entry below describes one TCR beta chain. This clonotype was seen many times. It lacks a known antigen. Base qualities are not provided; no much larger clone lies one nucleotide away. The entry originates in a study of T cells in Graves' hyperthyroidism and ophthalmopathy (dated by TCRdb to the late 2010s). About the investigation overall: Peripheral blood was sampled at the time of initial diagnosis, prior to any treatment. TCR Vbeta CDR3 sequencing of roughly 140 peripheral blood samples (approximately 44 ophthalmopathy, about 74 hyperthyroidism and some 17 progressor patients) is reported in the paper. A discovery cohort of 95 to 100 patients, approximately 44 with Graves' ophthalmopathy and approximately 60 with stable Graves' hyperthyroidism, was used to find distinguishing TCR V-J signatures. After blood sampling, hyperthyroidism patients were treated with methimazole at a starting dose of 30 mg daily, and ophthalmopathy patients were treated with high-dose intravenous methylprednisolone. For training and testing, the roughly 93 patients in the discovery cohort were randomly divided in a 7:3 ratio. Thyroid tissue and blood T-cell repertoires from six or seven Graves' hyperthyroidism patients were also compared in the study. An independent validation cohort of fewer than 20 hyperthyroidism patients and about 15 patients who later progressed to ophthalmopathy tested prospective prediction of ophthalmopathy.

Paper-wide results and their limitations: In validation, progression to ophthalmopathy was predicted by the model with roughly 69% sensitivity and under 85% specificity, a median of roughly six months before onset. Sample size was not statistically predetermined, and blinding of investigators to group allocation was not performed. Blood samples also contained most of the expanded thyroid clonotypes (frequency above 0.001), which suggests that blood repertoires may reflect thyroid immune responses. A model built on a 13 V-J signature distinguished ophthalmopathy from stable hyperthyroidism, reaching around 88% sensitivity and around 81% specificity in cross-validation and 80%/75% in testing.

TCR beta CDR3 regions were amplified from RNA transcripts. A first-round RT-PCR of the TCR CDR3 used the HTBI primer set with the Qiagen OneStep RT-PCR kit. A second multiplex PCR round built the libraries, followed by size selection and purification. Sequencing of the libraries was done on an Illumina HiSeq2000 using paired-end 100 bp reads. The study's processing was this. Raw data were processed with SOAPnuke, discarding reads with adapters, uncalled bases, mean Phred below 15, or no exact constant-primer or identifier match. High-quality paired reads were merged using COPE v1.2.5, and each unique nucleotide sequence was defined as a clonotype. Clonotypes were aligned to IMGT TRBV, TRBD and TRBJ reference segments using MiTCR v1.1. Only V-J combinations with frequency above 0.0001, covering approximately 99% of repertoires, were analysed. A TCS score was defined as the ratio of F50 (clonal expansion) to E x V (chaos), with BLOSUM62-based TCRdist applied between CDR3 peptides within each V-J. Welch's t-statistics and random forest reduced around 510 V-J features to roughly 13, which were used in a naive Bayes classifier (R e1071). Clones were called with MiXCR by TCRdb after fastp trimmed the public reads at Q25, and only in-frame beta chains were retained. Identical CDR3 protein sequences are pooled into one entry, listed with their most common genes and DNA. The V and J calls, along with clone size, are taken from TCRdb and not from the paper's own processing. This sample has approximately 690,000 distinct CDR3 sequences in its table, and roughly 14% of those were observed once. The ten largest clones add up to around 12% of the sample.

Ophthalmopathy patients had moderately to severely active disease, with a Clinical Activity Score of 3 or more, a NOSPECS grade of 4 or more, and a disease duration of less than 3 months. Exclusion was applied to patients with uncontrolled infections, other autoimmune diseases, pregnancy or lactation. Diagnoses relied on clinical symptoms, serum thyroxine and TRAb, thyroid ultrasound and orbital computed tomography. PBMCs were isolated from around 10 ml of fresh peripheral blood by Ficoll-Paque density gradient centrifugation. Total RNA was extracted using Trizol reagent, and RNA quality was assessed on an Agilent 2100 Bioanalyzer. The clonotype originates from a woman aged 50 to 65 with Graves' ophthalmopathy. The sample comprised blood.

The encoded CDR3 is CASSLRFGGDTQYF. The DNA reads TGTGCCAGCAGCTTGAGGTTTGGCGGAGATACGCAGTATTTT. Recombination linked TRBV5-8 to TRBJ2-3, with no reliable assignment of the D segment. Reading from cysteine to phenylalanine, the CDR3 counts 14 amino acids. CDR3 DNA only is kept here, 42 bases in frame from base 1. Trimming at the junction amounts to 1 base on V and 5 bases on J, and the germline ends lie 11 bases apart. The germline V gene supplies CDR1 SGHTS and CDR2 YDEGEE.